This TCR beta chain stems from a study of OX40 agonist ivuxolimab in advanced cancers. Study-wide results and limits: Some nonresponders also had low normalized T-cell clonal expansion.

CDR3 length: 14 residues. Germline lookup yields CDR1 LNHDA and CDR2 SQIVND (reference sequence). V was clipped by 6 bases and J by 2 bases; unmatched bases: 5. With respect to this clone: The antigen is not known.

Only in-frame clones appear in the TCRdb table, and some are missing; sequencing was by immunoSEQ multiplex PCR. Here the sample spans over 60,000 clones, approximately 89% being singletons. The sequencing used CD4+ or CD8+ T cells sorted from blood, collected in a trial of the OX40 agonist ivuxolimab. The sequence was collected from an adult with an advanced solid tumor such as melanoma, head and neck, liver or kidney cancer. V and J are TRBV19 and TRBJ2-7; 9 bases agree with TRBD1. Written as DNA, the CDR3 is TGTGCCAGTAGAACCGGGACAGGGCCCTACGAGCAGTACTTC. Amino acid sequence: CASRTGTGPYEQYF.